The next 23 T cell receptor beta chains were all read from a single sample in a study of T-cell reconstitution after alpha-beta-depleted transplantation in children. Unique molecular identifiers tagged the TCRbeta library. TCRdb ran MiXCR on the PCR reads and lists one entry per CDR3 protein. The repertoire has 400,000 to 550,000 distinct CDR3 sequences, 8% to 11% of them found once; the top ten carry 2%. Sequenced material: PBMCs, taken before TCRalphabeta/CD19-depleted stem cell transplant. These receptors were obtained from a child under 10 years old with inherited bone marrow failure, due to receive a stem cell transplant.

This clonotype was observed many times. The chain combines TRBV4-3 with TRBJ2-3; D is possibly TRBD2 (5 bases). With 0 bases removed from V and 4 bases from J, the gap between germline ends came to 20 bases. Germline-derived CDR1 and CDR2 are LGHNA and YSLEER. The CDR3 length is 18 residues. CDR3 nucleotides: TGCGCCAGCAGCCAAGACCCGGCTAGCATGGCCCAAGCAGATACGCAGTATTTT. Protein sequence: CASSQDPASMAQADTQYF.

In this sample, this clonotype turned up a few times. V is TRBV20-1 and J is TRBJ1-2; no clear D gene. This CDR3 comprises 12 residues. Per the germline V gene, CDR1 is DFQATT and CDR2 is SNEGSKA (reference sequence). The V and J ends lost 0 bases and 9 bases respectively, with 11 bases between them. The CDR3 loop is CSARDRGSRYTF. The CDR3 DNA is TGCAGTGCTAGAGATCGAGGAAGCCGCTACACCTTC.

Ten or more counts support this clonotype. The CDR3 bases are TGTGCCAGCAGCTCACACGGGACTAGCACCGGGGAGCTGTTTTTT. Translation: CASSSHGTSTGELFF. The chain carries TRBV11-3 and TRBJ2-2; 8 nucleotides agree with TRBD2. The J segment lost 4 bases and the V segment lost 4 bases, leaving 5 bases of the junction unmatched. Germline V lookup: CDR1 SGHNT, CDR2 YENEEA. The CDR3 spans 15 residues.

This clonotype was observed many times. J is TRBJ2-1 and V is TRBV10-3; the D is unclear. The CDR3 runs to 13 residues. Looked up from germline, CDR1 is ENHRY and CDR2 is SYGVKD. Trimming removed 0 bases at V and 15 bases at J, with 15 bases between. CDR3 sequence: CAISESTGPSRFF. The CDR3 DNA is TGTGCCATCAGTGAGTCGACGGGCCCGAGTCGGTTCTTC.

This clonotype was counted ten times or more. The chain has TRBV18 and TRBJ1-4, with TRBD1 as a possible D gene (6 bases). This CDR3 has 15 amino acids. The V gene lost 3 bases and the J gene lost 0 bases, with 8 bases spanning the gap. Germline V gene sequence: CDR1 KGHSH, CDR2 LQKENI. The CDR3 DNA is TGTGCCAGCTCACCTCGGACAGCAACTAATGAAAAACTGTTTTTT. Translating gives CASSPRTATNEKLFF.

This clonotype was found once. A much larger clonotype is one base distant, so this may be a read error. This rearrangement joins TRBV5-1 to TRBJ2-5, with 12 positions matching TRBD2. The length of the CDR3 is 16 residues. Germline V gene lookup returns CDR1 SGHRS and CDR2 YFSETQ. V shed 4 bases and J 5 bases; nucleotides not matched to a gene: 9. The CDR3 here is CASSAGTSGLWETQYF. In DNA form, the CDR3 reads TGCGCCAGCAGCGCAGGGACTAGCGGGCTGTGGGAGACCCAGTACTTC.

This clonotype was seen repeatedly, ten times or more. The chain has TRBV4-3 and TRBJ1-1; D unresolved. Trimming took off 3 bases at V and 0 bases at J, with 11 bases between the two ends. Germline values: CDR1 LGHNA, CDR2 YSLEER. The CDR3 is 15 residues long. The CDR3: CASSHPGRMNTEAFF. The CDR3 DNA reads as TGCGCCAGCAGCCACCCAGGACGTATGAACACTGAAGCTTTCTTT.

This clonotype was seen ten or more times. The genes are TRBV5-5 and TRBJ2-1; D is perhaps TRBD2 (5 bases). Germline-derived CDR1 and CDR2 are SGHKS and YYEKEE (reference sequence). V lost 0 bases, J lost 2 bases, and 12 bases lay in between. This CDR3 is 16 amino acids long. In DNA, the CDR3 is TGTGCCAGCAGCTTGGCTGAGGGAGTAACCTACAATGAGCAGTTCTTC. The encoded protein is CASSLAEGVTYNEQFF.

This clonotype appeared many times. This chain links TRBV28 with TRBJ2-7; D possibly corresponds to TRBD1 (6 bases). The CDR3 covers 14 residues. Trimming left V 6 bases short and J 0 bases short, with 12 bases between. The germline gives CDR1 MDHEN, CDR2 SYDVKM. CDR3 loop: CASSAYRASYEQYF. The CDR3 DNA sequence: TGTGCCAGCAGCGCATACAGGGCCTCCTACGAGCAGTACTTC.

This clonotype has at least ten counts. CDR3 loop: CASLGISYEQYF. CDR3 DNA: TGTGCCAGCCTCGGGATCTCCTACGAGCAGTACTTC. The chain carries TRBV27 and TRBJ2-7, with D perhaps matching TRBD2 (5 bases). This CDR3 is built from 12 residues. Germline V gene sequence: CDR1 MNHEY, CDR2 SMNVEV (reference sequence). The V end was cut by 8 bases, the J end by 0 bases, with 8 bases between.

To note about this clonotype: Given a much more abundant clone one base away, this may be a read error. The V call is TRBV28, the J call TRBJ2-5; D remains ambiguous. The length of the CDR3 is 12 residues. The V end was cut by 11 bases, the J end by 0 bases, with 10 bases between. Germline CDR1 and CDR2: MDHEN and SYDVKM. DNA of the CDR3: TGTGCCGGCGACGGCCACCAAGAGACCCAGTACTTC. It is translated as CAGDGHQETQYF.

This clonotype was seen ten or more times. V and J are TRBV11-2 and TRBJ1-2; possibly TRBD1 for D (5 bases). Trimming stripped 0 bases from V and 6 bases from J, with 26 bases between. Germline V CDR1 and CDR2: SGHAT, FQNNGV. This CDR3 is built from 19 residues. The CDR3, as DNA: TGTGCCAGCAGCTTAGATCTGGGGCAGTTTGGGGTTATGGTGGATGGCTACACCTTC. Translating gives CASSLDLGQFGVMVDGYTF.

This clonotype was detected ten times or more. V usage is TRBV29-1 and J usage is TRBJ1-1; 9 nucleotides align to TRBD1. Germline V CDR1 and CDR2: SQVTM, ANQGSEA. Trimming at V came to 6 bases and at J to 4 bases, leaving 6 bases not matched to a gene. The CDR3 has 13 residues. CDR3 sequence: CSVRDRVFTEAFF. CDR3 bases: TGCAGCGTACGGGACAGGGTGTTCACTGAAGCTTTCTTT.

The sample holds many counts of this clonotype. The rearrangement joins TRBV28 to TRBJ2-2, with TRBD2 matching 7 bases. The CDR3 totals 14 residues. J lost 6 bases, V lost 4 bases, and 5 bases had no gene match. Germline loops: CDR1 MDHEN, CDR2 SYDVKM. The CDR3, as DNA: TGTGCCAGCAGTTCCCCTGGGGGGGCCGGGGAGCTGTTTTTT. Residues: CASSSPGGAGELFF.

This sequence joins TRBV7-8 and TRBJ2-3; D is ambiguous. The CDR3 consists of 17 residues. From germline, CDR1 is SGHVS and CDR2 FQNEAQ. Between the trimmed V and J ends, which lost 5 bases and 1 base, there was a span of 19 bases. CDR3 residues: CASSSWGSDSRTDTQYF. The CDR3 DNA reads TGTGCCAGCAGCAGTTGGGGTAGTGACTCGCGCACAGATACGCAGTATTTT.

In its sample, this clonotype was seen many times. V gene TRBV27 combines with J gene TRBJ2-3, with a possible D match to TRBD2 (6 bases). This CDR3 has 18 amino acids. From germline, CDR1 is MNHEY and CDR2 SMNVEV (reference sequence). Trimming took 1 base from V and 4 from J, leaving 21 bases between them. The CDR3 coding sequence is TGTGCCAGCAGTTTATTCTTCATGCCGGGAGTGGGCCCAGATACGCAGTATTTT. Translating gives CASSLFFMPGVGPDTQYF.

This clonotype was observed many times. This chain links TRBV28 with TRBJ1-2, with D perhaps TRBD1 (5 bases). Germline CDR1 MDHEN, CDR2 SYDVKM. The CDR3 is 16 amino acids. The V end lost 4 bases, the J end lost 7 bases, and 22 bases lay between the germline ends. The CDR3 DNA follows: TGTGCCAGCAGTTCCACCTGGCAGGGACCCAGGACTGGCTACACCTTC. Translating gives CASSSTWQGPRTGYTF.

This clonotype was seen more than once but under ten times. This chain links TRBV6-5 with TRBJ2-1; TRBD2 might be the D (6 bases). The V gene lost 0 bases and the J gene lost 10 bases, with 13 bases spanning the gap. The CDR3 runs to 14 residues. Germline assignment: CDR1 MNHEY and CDR2 SVGAGI. The CDR3 sequence: CASSYSATRGEQFF. In DNA, the CDR3 is TGTGCCAGCAGTTACTCGGCCACCCGGGGGGAGCAGTTCTTC.

This clonotype appeared many times. The chain recombines TRBV6-2 or TRBV6-3 with TRBJ2-1; TRBD1 agrees at 8 bases. The CDR3 has 15 amino acids. Germline CDR1 reads MNHEY; CDR2 reads SVGEGT. V shed 2 bases, J shed 3 bases, and the junction held 3 bases outside the gene matches. CDR3 nucleotides: TGTGCCAGCAGTTACCCGGACAGGGTCTACAATGAGCAGTTCTTC. Translating it yields CASSYPDRVYNEQFF.

This clonotype was observed a handful of times. The chain links TRBV11-2 to TRBJ2-1, with 11 bases matching TRBD2. The CDR3 totals 18 residues. CDR1 and CDR2 from the germline V gene are SGHAT and FQNNGV. V lost 5 bases to trimming and J lost 0 bases; unmatched junction nucleotides: 9. The CDR3 region has the DNA TGTGCCAGCAGCCCGGGACTAGCGGTAGTAAGCTCCTACAATGAGCAGTTCTTC. It encodes CASSPGLAVVSSYNEQFF. The entire variable domain, with the rest obtained from reference TRBV11-2 and TRBJ2-1, is as follows: EAGVAQSPRYKIIEKRQSVAFWCNPISGHATLYWYQQILGQGPKLLIQFQNNGVVDDSQLPKDRFSAERLKGVDSTLKIQPAKLEDSAVYLCASSPGLAVVSSYNEQFFGPGTRLTVL.

This clonotype was counted at least ten times. The gene calls are TRBV7-9 and TRBJ2-2; D not resolved. The CDR3 is made up of 12 amino acids. The ends were cut back, 7 bases at V and 6 bases at J, with 9 bases in the middle. Germline V gives CDR1 SEHNR, CDR2 FQNEAQ (reference sequence). The CDR3 protein is CASTTGAGELFF. The CDR3 DNA reads TGTGCCAGCACCACGGGCGCCGGGGAGCTGTTTTTT.

This clonotype was seen ten or more times. This chain connects TRBV20-1 to TRBJ1-5, with D maybe TRBD1 (5 bases). Deletions cut 3 bases from V and 4 bases from J, with 10 bases between. This CDR3 has 13 amino acids. Germline V lookup: CDR1 DFQATT, CDR2 SNEGSKA (reference sequence). CDR3 loop: CSASDSGNQPQHF. The CDR3 nucleotides are TGCAGTGCTAGTGACAGTGGAAATCAGCCCCAGCATTTT.

The rearrangement links TRBV6-1 to TRBJ2-7; tentatively, D is TRBD1 or TRBD2 (7 bases each). Germline CDR1 is MNHNS and CDR2 is SASEGT. The CDR3 is 15 amino acids. Trimming left V 11 bases short and J 1 base short, with 21 bases between. CDR3 sequence: CASGGLAEASYEQYF. CDR3 DNA sequence: TGTGCCTCAGGGGGGCTAGCGGAAGCTTCCTACGAGCAGTACTTC.